The T cell receptor beta chain under discussion was sequenced for a study of T-cell memory formation after mild COVID-19. Overall study: There were largely donor-specific TCR clusters.

TCRdb re-derived calls from the 5' RACE reads in MiXCR, one entry per CDR3 protein. This table holds more than 110,000 distinct CDR3 sequences, less than 25% found once. J lost 8 bases, V lost 4 bases, and 9 bases had no gene match. CDR3 length: 15 amino acids. The chain uses TRBV12-3 or TRBV12-4 and TRBJ2-1; 9 nucleotides align to TRBD1. The clonotype was recovered from an adult woman who had mild COVID-19 (a few samples of this study predate the infection). Cell type and time point are not known. Sample: PBMCs or a T cell subset sorted from them (not recorded which). The CDR3 coding sequence is TGTGCCAGCAGTTCCCCGGGACAGGGTATCGATGAGCAGTTCTTC. Translation gives CASSSPGQGIDEQFF.